This is a list of T cell receptor beta chains from one sample in a study of blood T cell repertoires in COVID-19. Profiling relied on immunoSEQ multiplex PCR, and the TCRdb table lists in-frame clones only, not all of them. The sample includes around 280,000 clones, 90% of them seen just once. The material sequenced was PBMCs or T cells enriched from blood (not recorded which). These receptors all come from a woman aged 18-29 years with acute COVID-19. CDR3s leave out the opening cysteine and the closing phenylalanine or tryptophan.

V gene	J gene	CDR3 protein
TRBV7-9	TRBJ2-3	ASSFGSTDTQY
TRBV6-5	TRBJ2-7	ASGTYEQY
TRBV5-1	TRBJ1-1	ASSRSSQGAGFTEAF
TRBV11-2	TRBJ2-1	ASSFSGGYGNEQF
TRBV5-8	TRBJ1-5	ASIRGRRSNQPQH
TRBV6-2/TRBV6-3	TRBJ1-1	ASSRGTTEAF
TRBV7-2	TRBJ1-2	ASSLEGGVNYGYT
TRBV11-2	TRBJ1-6	ASSYLGQANSPLH
TRBV15	TRBJ1-5	ATGDINSNQPQH
TRBV18	TRBJ2-5	ATSGDFGETQY
TRBV4-3	TRBJ1-5	ASSQGVAQPQH
TRBV6-5	TRBJ2-7	ASSSRLAGGNEQY
TRBV2	TRBJ2-1	ASSGRRLSSEQF
TRBV10-1	TRBJ2-5	ASSPTSGWETQY
TRBV5-1	TRBJ2-5	ASSWGGDPRETQY
TRBV6-5	TRBJ2-2	ASSLSPTGELF
TRBV9	TRBJ2-1	ASSSNFWGGEQF
TRBV11-2	TRBJ2-1	ASSPLAGAYNEQF
TRBV27	TRBJ2-2	ASSLFSKREKPGELF
TRBV4-3	TRBJ1-4	ASSQLSTGVEEKLF
TRBV7-2	TRBJ2-3	ASSTMTSTDTQY
TRBV7-3	TRBJ2-2	ASSLTTSGVGELF
TRBV5-4	TRBJ2-3	ASSLEFTSTDTQY
TRBV18	TRBJ2-1	ASSPTGVDYNEQF
TRBV6-5	TRBJ2-6	ASSSGYGANVLT
TRBV27	TRBJ2-7	ASSYRTSGSYEQY
TRBV18	TRBJ2-7	ASSRTDTSSYEQY
TRBV21-1	TRBJ1-5	ASGTDRGRQPQH
TRBV15	TRBJ1-1	ATSSGGRTTEAF
TRBV7-9	TRBJ1-1	ASSLQGNTEAF
TRBV30	TRBJ1-2	AWRAYRERAGYT
TRBV6-4	TRBJ1-2	ASTQGQGPSNYGYT
TRBV28	TRBJ2-7	ASSLSGGAGEQY
TRBV9	TRBJ1-1	ASSGETGSGTEAF
TRBV9	TRBJ1-2	ASSQYLFRGGPPPNYGYT
TRBV21-1	TRBJ1-5	ASSNRDSTGISRYSNQPQH
TRBV7-9	TRBJ2-1	ASSPSGSINEQF
TRBV7-2	TRBJ2-7	ASSSGLLSSYEQY
TRBV5-6	TRBJ2-7	ASSLGLAGTYEQY
TRBV7-9	TRBJ2-5	ASSLGSGGGLAGMETQY
TRBV14	TRBJ2-1	ASSQRQVYNEQF
TRBV6-5	TRBJ1-5	ASSTQGLQPQH
TRBV28	TRBJ2-3	ASQVPGQGTDTQY
TRBV5-4	TRBJ2-1	ASSLSSRPYNEQF
TRBV11-3	TRBJ1-1	ASSNGINTEAF